A single sample is the source of the 26 T cell receptor beta chains below, sequenced in a study of shared clonotypes between healthy human individuals. The table came from immunoSEQ multiplex PCR; TCRdb's copy has only in-frame clones and leaves some out. The sample includes over a million clones, 75% to 85% of them seen just once. What was sequenced was memory CD4+ T cells from PBMCs. Subset in this sample: CD45RA-negative fraction. The receptors here all came from a man aged 18 to 30 in good health. Some clones in this sample may be carry-over from other donors' samples.

The chain links TRBV10-3 to TRBJ2-6, with D perhaps matching TRBD2 (6 bases). In germline, CDR1 is ENHRY, CDR2 SYGVKD. The CDR3 spans 15 residues. V dropped 5 bases and J dropped 0 bases, with 8 bases sitting between them. The CDR3 bases are TGTGCCATCAGTCGCGGGAACTCTGGGGCCAACGTCCTGACTTTC. This sequence encodes CAISRGNSGANVLTF.

The chain recombines TRBV2 with TRBJ2-7; 7 nucleotides match TRBD1. V lost 7 bases, J lost 5 bases, and 14 bases stayed unmatched. Germline V gene data show CDR1 as SNHLY and CDR2 as FYNNEI. This CDR3 spans 15 amino acids. In nucleotides, the CDR3 is TGTGCCAGCACCTCCTCTCAGGGGGTGATCAACGAGCAGTACTTC. The encoded protein is CASTSSQGVINEQYF.

The V gene is TRBV10-3, the J gene TRBJ2-7; D not certain. The germline V gene has CDR1 ENHRY and CDR2 SYGVKD. The CDR3 is 13 amino acids. Between the trimmed V and J ends, which lost 8 bases and 3 bases, there was a span of 14 bases. In DNA, the CDR3 is TGTGCCATCGAGGACGGGCCAAGCTACGAGCAGTACTTC. Protein sequence: CAIEDGPSYEQYF.

This clone was observed a handful of times. This chain links TRBV6-1 with TRBJ2-3; D remains unclear. V was pared by 6 bases and J by 2 bases, with 12 bases between. The CDR3 runs to 14 residues. Germline CDR1 MNHNS, CDR2 SASEGT. CDR3 DNA: TGTGCCAGCAGGGCAACACTCAACACAGATACGCAGTATTTT. It codes for CASRATLNTDTQYF.

The chain recombines TRBV29-1 with TRBJ1-3; TRBD1 matches at 7 bases. The CDR3 covers 15 residues. The germline gives CDR1 SQVTM, CDR2 ANQGSEA. The J segment lost 0 bases and the V segment lost 6 bases, leaving 8 bases of the junction unmatched. The chain's CDR3 is CSVAPDRTSGNTIYF. The DNA for the CDR3 is TGCAGCGTCGCGCCGGACAGGACCTCTGGAAACACCATATATTTT.

V and J are TRBV18 and TRBJ1-1; possible D gene TRBD1, 5 bases. Germline lookup yields CDR1 KGHSH and CDR2 LQKENI. The V and J ends lost 2 bases and 4 bases respectively, with 14 bases between them. The CDR3 extends over 15 amino acids. The CDR3 coding sequence is TGTGCCAGCTCACCATTGGTAACAGGTGTCACTGAAGCTTTCTTT. It translates to CASSPLVTGVTEAFF.

The chain joins TRBV19 to TRBJ2-3; tentatively, D is TRBD1 (5 bases). The CDR3 covers 13 residues. Between the trimmed V and J ends, which lost 6 bases and 2 bases, there was a span of 9 bases. The germline V gene encodes CDR1 LNHDA and CDR2 SQIVND (reference sequence). CDR3 DNA: TGTGCCAGTAGCGCAGGGTCCACAGATACGCAGTATTTT. Translating gives CASSAGSTDTQYF.

The genes are TRBV18 and TRBJ2-5; D gene ambiguous. V lost 3 bases, J lost 5 bases, and 10 bases lay in between. CDR1 KGHSH and CDR2 LQKENI come from the germline V gene. CDR3 length: 13 residues. The CDR3 loop is CASSPGVAETQYF. CDR3 DNA sequence: TGTGCCAGCTCACCTGGGGTGGCCGAGACCCAGTACTTC.

The chain links TRBV27 to TRBJ2-7; TRBD1 aligns across 7 bases. V trimming: 2 bases; J trimming: 3 bases; junction bases outside the gene matches: 4. From germline, CDR1 is MNHEY and CDR2 SMNVEV (reference sequence). The length of the CDR3 is 14 residues. This CDR3 reads CASSLRQGVYEQYF. CDR3 DNA sequence: TGTGCCAGCAGTTTACGGCAGGGGGTCTACGAGCAGTACTTC.

V is TRBV19 and J is TRBJ2-1; 9 positions match TRBD2. V trimming: 2 bases; J trimming: 5 bases; junction bases outside the gene matches: 7. This CDR3 has 16 residues. CDR1 LNHDA and CDR2 SQIVND come from the germline V gene (reference sequence). CDR3 sequence (DNA): TGTGCCAGTAGTATATGGGCTAGCGGGGCCCACAATGAGCAGTTCTTC. Translating gives CASSIWASGAHNEQFF.

V usage is TRBV7-3 and J usage is TRBJ2-3; no clear D gene. The germline V and J ends were trimmed by 2 bases and 0 bases, with 12 bases remaining between them. The CDR3 sequence is 16 residues long. Germline V gene data show CDR1 as SGHTA and CDR2 as FQGTGA. The DNA of the CDR3 is TGTGCCAGCAGCTTAGCCCCTGGCGGAAGCACAGATACGCAGTATTTT. Residues: CASSLAPGGSTDTQYF.

In its sample, this clone was seen a few times. The chain uses TRBV2 and TRBJ1-1, with D unresolved. Between the trimmed V and J ends, which lost 2 bases and 1 base, there was a span of 17 bases. This CDR3 region has 17 residues. Per germline, CDR1 SNHLY and CDR2 FYNNEI. This CDR3 is CASSESNLLVRNTEAFF. CDR3 in DNA: TGTGCCAGCAGTGAATCGAACCTATTGGTGAGGAACACTGAAGCTTTCTTT. Full variable domain (rest looked up from reference TRBV2 and TRBJ1-1): EPEVTQTPSHQVTQMGQEVILRCVPISNHLYFYWYRQILGQKVEFLVSFYNNEISEKSEIFDDQFSVERPDGSNFTLKIRSTKLEDSAMYFCASSESNLLVRNTEAFFGQGTRLTVV.

The chain couples TRBV5-1 to TRBJ2-7; possibly TRBD1 for D (6 bases). The CDR3 has 16 residues. Germline CDR1 is SGHRS and CDR2 is YFSETQ. With 0 bases removed from V and 2 bases from J, the gap between germline ends came to 15 bases. The CDR3 bases are TGCGCCAGCAGCTTGGGAACCGGGGACATGACCTACGAGCAGTACTTC. Translating gives CASSLGTGDMTYEQYF.

The J gene is TRBJ2-1, the V gene TRBV9, with a weak D call TRBD1 (6 bases). CDR1 SGDLS and CDR2 YYNGEE come from the germline V gene. This CDR3 comprises 16 residues. V shed 1 base and J shed 0 bases, with 11 bases lying between them. The CDR3 spells CASSVTQGSSYNEQFF. The CDR3 DNA sequence: TGTGCCAGCAGCGTAACGCAGGGGAGCTCCTACAATGAGCAGTTCTTC. The variable domain in full, with the rest retrieved from reference TRBV9 and TRBJ2-1, is DSGVTQTPKHLITATGQRVTLRCSPRSGDLSVYWYQQSLDQGLQFLIQYYNGEERAKGNILERFSAQQFPDLHSELNLSSLELGDSALYFCASSVTQGSSYNEQFFGPGTRLTVL.

V is TRBV2 and J is TRBJ1-4; a possible D gene is TRBD1 (5 bases). In germline, CDR1 is SNHLY, CDR2 FYNNEI. The CDR3 runs 16 residues. V lost 6 bases to trimming and J lost 10 bases, with 24 bases between them. In DNA form, the CDR3 reads TGTGCCAGCAGATACCGACGCGACCCCGCCGGGGGAAAACTGTTTTTT. This sequence encodes CASRYRRDPAGGKLFF.

The chain uses TRBV18 and TRBJ1-5; 11 nucleotides line up with TRBD1. V lost 5 bases to trimming and J lost 4 bases; unmatched junction nucleotides: 4. Germline CDR1 is KGHSH and CDR2 is LQKENI. The CDR3 totals 15 residues. CDR3 bases: TGTGCCAGCTCAAAGGGACAGGGGGGAAATCAGCCCCAGCATTTT. Encoded protein: CASSKGQGGNQPQHF.

Written as DNA, the CDR3 is TGCGCCAGCAATTCCGGGGGAGGAACAGATACGCAGTATTTT. The encoded protein is CASNSGGGTDTQYF. V and J are TRBV5-1 and TRBJ2-3; a possible D gene is TRBD2 (6 bases). From germline, CDR1 is SGHRS and CDR2 YFSETQ. With 6 bases removed from V and 3 bases from J, the gap between germline ends came to 14 bases. The CDR3 consists of 14 residues.

V and J are TRBV9 and TRBJ2-2, with 12 bases that match TRBD2. The germline V gene encodes CDR1 SGDLS and CDR2 YYNGEE. This CDR3 spans 16 amino acids. The V and J ends lost 0 bases and 4 bases, in that order; junction bases with no gene match: 1. The CDR3 region is CASSVEGLAGTGELFF. CDR3 DNA: TGTGCCAGCAGCGTAGAGGGACTAGCGGGCACCGGGGAGCTGTTTTTT.

This clone has more than one count but fewer than ten. The chain links TRBV7-9 to TRBJ1-1; 7 positions match TRBD1. The CDR3 sequence is 15 residues long. Germline V gives CDR1 SEHNR, CDR2 FQNEAQ (reference sequence). Trimming at V came to 5 bases and at J to 3 bases, leaving 9 bases not matched to a gene. The CDR3 protein is CASSPQGGEDTEAFF. The CDR3 DNA reads as TGTGCCAGCAGCCCCCAGGGGGGCGAAGACACTGAAGCTTTCTTT.

This clone was recorded only once. The genes are TRBV6-1 and TRBJ1-2, with D maybe TRBD1 (6 bases). V was clipped by 3 bases and J by 4 bases, with 12 bases between them. The CDR3 sequence is 14 residues long. Germline CDR1 MNHNS, CDR2 SASEGT. The CDR3 loop is CASSDTGLGYGYTF. The CDR3 bases are TGTGCCAGCAGTGATACAGGGTTGGGCTATGGCTACACCTTC.

This sequence joins TRBV28 and TRBJ2-7; D perhaps matches TRBD1 (5 bases). The V gene lost 2 bases and the J gene lost 3 bases, with 11 bases spanning the gap. Germline CDR1 and CDR2: MDHEN and SYDVKM. The CDR3 spans 14 residues. The CDR3: CASSLPGHIYEQYF. In DNA, the CDR3 is TGTGCCAGCAGTTTACCTGGACATATCTACGAGCAGTACTTC.

This sequence joins TRBV6-1 and TRBJ2-7; 7 nucleotides agree with TRBD1. This CDR3 comprises 15 residues. CDR1 and CDR2 from the germline V gene are MNHNS and SASEGT. J gave up 3 bases and V 5 bases, and 10 bases lay outside the gene matches. The CDR3 nucleotides are TGTGCCAGCAGTCAACCCCGACAGGGACACTACGAGCAGTACTTC. This sequence encodes CASSQPRQGHYEQYF.

The rearrangement links TRBV5-1 to TRBJ2-1; 10 nucleotides match TRBD1. V was pared by 4 bases and J by 8 bases, with 9 bases of the junction left unmatched. The CDR3 extends over 15 amino acids. Germline-derived CDR1 and CDR2 are SGHRS and YFSETQ. CDR3 loop: CASSPTGQGRDEQFF. The CDR3 bases are TGCGCCAGCAGCCCCACGGGACAGGGGAGGGATGAGCAGTTCTTC. Supplemented by reference TRBV5-1 and TRBJ2-1, the full variable domain reads KAGVTQTPRYLIKTRGQQVTLSCSPISGHRSVSWYQQTPGQGLQFLFEYFSETQRNKGNFPGRFSGRQFSNSRSEMNVSTLELGDSALYLCASSPTGQGRDEQFFGPGTRLTVL.

The chain links TRBV2 to TRBJ1-5; D is ambiguous. Germline V gene data show CDR1 as SNHLY and CDR2 as FYNNEI. The V gene lost 5 bases and the J gene lost 3 bases, with 11 bases spanning the gap. The CDR3 has 14 residues. CDR3 in amino acids: CASSLDSPNQPQHF. In DNA, the CDR3 is TGTGCCAGCAGTTTAGACTCTCCCAATCAGCCCCAGCATTTT.

V is TRBV29-1 and J is TRBJ2-3; D is unclear. The germline V and J ends were trimmed by 1 base and 4 bases, with 9 bases remaining between them. Germline CDR1 is SQVTM and CDR2 is ANQGSEA. The CDR3 spans 13 residues. CDR3 loop: CSVEVNTADTQYF. CDR3 DNA sequence: TGCAGCGTTGAAGTCAATACGGCAGATACGCAGTATTTT.

The chain combines TRBV4-1 with TRBJ2-1, with D perhaps matching TRBD2 (6 bases). V dropped 10 bases and J dropped 4 bases, with 23 bases sitting between them. The germline CDR1 and CDR2 sequences are MGHRA and YSYEKL. The CDR3 loop spans 16 amino acids. The CDR3 DNA reads TGCGCCACCTACTCATGGCTAGCGAGCAAATACAATGAGCAGTTCTTC. Its protein is CATYSWLASKYNEQFF.